This is a list of T cell receptor beta chains from one sample in a study of T cell repertoires in cytomegalovirus infection. No antigen is known for these receptors. Via MiXCR, TCRdb re-called the reads, giving one row per CDR3 protein. There are approximately 300,000 distinct CDR3 sequences in the sample; 25% occur only once, and about an eighth lies in the top ten. Sequenced material: cultured PBMCs, taken from culture after CMV antigen stimulation. The receptors come from a human donor in good health (CMV status not recorded). Some clones in this sample may be carry-over from other donors' samples. CDR3s include the opening cysteine and the closing phenylalanine or tryptophan. Each record gives: V gene, clone size, CDR3 length, D gene, J gene, CDR3 protein, CDR3 DNA. D genes are given only for firm matches. A row's size may be missing; if present it is once, few, many or a size class.

TRBV12-3/TRBV12-4	few	14	.	TRBJ2-5	CASSLSGYEETQYF	TGTGCCAGCAGTTTGTCGGGGTACGAAGAGACCCAGTACTTC
TRBV18	.	17	TRBD2	TRBJ2-5	CASSPMLAGGSGETQYF	TGTGCCAGCTCACCAATGCTAGCGGGAGGGTCAGGAGAGACCCAGTACTTC
TRBV7-8	few	12	.	TRBJ2-1	CASSPYGRDEFF	TGTGCCAGCAGCCCCTACGGCCGTGACGAGTTCTTC
TRBV7-2	many	15	.	TRBJ2-7	CASSLVYGNAYEQYF	TGTGCCAGCAGCTTAGTCTACGGGAATGCCTACGAGCAGTACTTC
TRBV6-2/TRBV6-3	few	15	TRBD2	TRBJ2-1	CASSSSGSLNNEQFF	TGTGCCAGCAGTTCCAGCGGGAGCCTTAACAATGAGCAGTTCTTC
TRBV15	.	16	.	TRBJ2-3	CATSRGVRSSTDTQYF	TGTGCCACCAGCAGGGGCGTGAGGTCTAGCACAGATACGCAGTATTTT
TRBV10-3	.	18	.	TRBJ2-3	CAAFRTADIGSSTDTQYF	TGTGCCGCTTTCCGGACTGCTGATATTGGGTCTAGCACAGATACGCAGTATTTT
TRBV2	.	14	.	TRBJ2-7	CASYRPGDWDEQYF	TGTGCCAGCTACCGTCCAGGCGATTGGGACGAGCAGTACTTC
TRBV6-2/TRBV6-3	.	15	.	TRBJ2-1	CASSDEGGYGDEQFF	TGTGCCAGCAGTGACGAGGGCGGATACGGCGATGAGCAGTTCTTC
TRBV29-1	.	13	TRBD1	TRBJ1-2	CSVQGGGAYGYTF	TGCAGCGTCCAGGGGGGGGGGGCCTATGGCTACACCTTC
TRBV6-2/TRBV6-3	.	14	.	TRBJ1-5	CASRTLGGNQPQHF	TGTGCCAGCAGGACCCTCGGGGGCAATCAGCCCCAGCATTTT
TRBV5-4	.	15	TRBD1	TRBJ1-3	CASSLDRGSGNTIYF	TGTGCCAGCAGCTTAGACAGGGGAAGTGGAAACACCATATATTTT
TRBV10-3	.	12	.	TRBJ2-7	CAISEEKYEQYF	TGTGCCATCAGTGAGGAGAAGTACGAGCAGTACTTC
TRBV10-3	few	13	.	TRBJ1-5	CAITGQTNQPQHF	TGTGCCATCACGGGCCAGACCAATCAGCCCCAGCATTTT
TRBV7-2	many	14	TRBD1	TRBJ2-7	CASSPDRGPYEQYF	TGTGCCAGCAGCCCAGACAGGGGACCCTACGAGCAGTACTTC
TRBV6-2/TRBV6-3	many	14	.	TRBJ2-2	CASSTGWGTGELFF	TGTGCCAGCAGTACCGGATGGGGCACCGGGGAGCTGTTTTTT
TRBV7-9	few	14	.	TRBJ1-5	CASSRDSNNQPQHF	TGTGCCAGCAGCCGAGACAGTAATAATCAGCCCCAGCATTTT
TRBV5-6	many	18	TRBD2	TRBJ2-1	CASSLFIRTSGVYNEQFF	TGTGCCAGCAGCTTGTTTATCCGGACTAGCGGGGTATACAATGAGCAGTTCTTC
TRBV10-3	.	15	TRBD2	TRBJ2-1	CAIGESGSRVNEQFF	TGTGCCATCGGCGAGAGCGGGAGCAGGGTCAATGAGCAGTTCTTC
TRBV27	once	15	.	TRBJ1-4	CASSRSGVLNEKLFF	TGTGCCAGCAGCCGCTCGGGGGTATTAAATGAAAAACTGTTTTTT
TRBV7-2	many	15	.	TRBJ2-2	CASNRAGPNTGELFF	TGTGCCAGCAACCGGGCAGGGCCGAACACCGGGGAGCTGTTTTTT
TRBV2	.	12	.	TRBJ2-1	CASKAGYNEQFF	TGTGCCAGCAAGGCAGGCTACAATGAGCAGTTCTTC
TRBV19	.	14	TRBD1	TRBJ2-3	CASSIQQGPDTQYF	TGTGCCAGTAGTATTCAACAGGGGCCAGATACGCAGTATTTT
TRBV30	.	16	.	TRBJ2-3	CAWSGGSGPLTDTQYF	TGTGCCTGGAGTGGGGGTAGCGGCCCCCTCACAGATACGCAGTATTTT
TRBV28	few	15	TRBD1	TRBJ1-2	CASASGTGISLGYTF	TGTGCCTCAGCTTCCGGGACAGGGATATCTTTGGGCTACACCTTC
TRBV10-3	.	14	.	TRBJ1-5	CAISGAGGNQPQHF	TGTGCCATCAGTGGGGCAGGGGGCAATCAGCCCCAGCATTTT
TRBV7-2	many	18	.	TRBJ2-1	CASSLALSGATAVHEQFF	TGTGCCAGCAGCTTAGCTCTGTCAGGGGCAACGGCTGTCCATGAGCAGTTCTTC
TRBV6-1	.	14	.	TRBJ2-2	CADKRRAEGGELFF	TGTGCCGACAAGCGGCGGGCCGAGGGGGGGGAGCTGTTTTTT
TRBV4-3	few	17	.	TRBJ2-1	CASSLGGASRSYNEQFF	TGCGCCAGCAGCCTCGGAGGAGCGAGCCGCTCCTACAATGAGCAGTTCTTC
TRBV7-2	many	15	TRBD1	TRBJ2-7	CASSLEQGATYEQYF	TGTGCCAGCAGCTTGGAACAGGGGGCGACCTACGAGCAGTACTTC
TRBV20-1	.	14	.	TRBJ1-6	CSAPSTEVNSPLHF	TGCAGTGCTCCATCGACAGAGGTTAATTCACCCCTCCACTTT
TRBV6-2/TRBV6-3	.	13	TRBD1	TRBJ1-5	CASSQGAGQPQHF	TGTGCCAGCAGTCAGGGGGCTGGTCAGCCCCAGCATTTT
TRBV7-2	many	13	.	TRBJ2-7	CASSLRFGDEQYF	TGTGCCAGCAGCCTTAGATTTGGGGACGAGCAGTACTTC
TRBV7-2	few	14	.	TRBJ2-3	CASSSYASTDTQYF	TGTGCCAGCAGCTCATACGCTAGCACAGATACGCAGTATTTT
TRBV29-1	.	16	.	TRBJ1-2	CSVLPRGLVGVGGYTF	TGCAGCGTTCTGCCACGGGGTCTGGTTGGTGTTGGAGGCTACACCTTC
TRBV4-3	.	14	.	TRBJ2-1	CASSQRDSYNEQFF	TGCGCCAGCAGCCAGCGGGACAGTTACAATGAGCAGTTCTTC
TRBV7-2	many	13	.	TRBJ2-3	CASSLESVDTQYF	TGTGCCAGCAGCTTAGAGTCGGTAGATACGCAGTATTTT
TRBV28	few	15	TRBD1	TRBJ2-2	CASSLGQLYTGELFF	TGTGCCAGCAGTTTGGGACAGCTATACACCGGGGAGCTGTTTTTT
TRBV7-2	many	15	TRBD2	TRBJ2-3	CASRRGGSKADTQYF	TGTGCCAGCAGGAGGGGCGGGAGTAAGGCAGATACGCAGTATTTT
TRBV5-6	few	15	TRBD1	TRBJ1-2	CASSGSRQGDYGYTF	TGTGCCAGCAGCGGGAGCCGACAGGGGGACTATGGCTACACCTTC
TRBV28	few	15	TRBD2	TRBJ2-3	CASSLSTSGRDTQYF	TGTGCCAGCAGTTTAAGTACTAGCGGGAGAGATACGCAGTATTTT
TRBV2	few	17	.	TRBJ2-7	CASRRSGHFVPVYEQYF	TGTGCCAGCAGACGATCAGGACACTTCGTACCCGTATACGAGCAGTACTTC
TRBV20-1	.	16	TRBD2	TRBJ2-5	CSANRASRGGQETQYF	TGCAGTGCTAATCGGGCCTCCCGGGGGGGGCAAGAGACCCAGTACTTC
TRBV27	few	14	.	TRBJ1-4	CASSFQGANEKLFF	TGTGCCAGCAGTTTTCAGGGAGCTAATGAAAAACTGTTTTTT
TRBV7-9	.	15	TRBD2	TRBJ2-3	CASSPAGAVTDTQYF	TGTGCCAGCAGCCCCGCGGGAGCGGTAACAGATACGCAGTATTTT
TRBV27	many	17	TRBD1	TRBJ1-5	CASTSILPGGLNQPQHF	TGTGCCAGCACCTCAATCCTCCCAGGGGGCCTCAATCAGCCCCAGCATTTT